This TCR beta chain was observed in a study of post-analysis software for immune sequencing data. Overall study context: Relapsing-remitting, secondary progressive and progressive-relapsing courses of multiple sclerosis were included.

Researchers reported that TCR beta cDNA libraries carried unique molecular identifiers. Each sample of about 0.9 to 11 million input T cells yielded around 500,000 cDNA molecules, so each molecule approximated one T cell. MiXCR, run by TCRdb on the PCR reads, gives a single entry per CDR3 protein. The table records more than 500,000 distinct CDR3 sequences, around a third of them present only once. To note about this clonotype: Its antigen is undetermined.

Points from the study as a whole: Included in a set of roughly five TRBV segments more frequent in patients than controls were TRBV5-6, TRBV5-1 and TRBV20-1. Clustering by F measure revealed strong co-clustering among samples prepared together in one batch.

Germline CDR1 DFQATT, CDR2 SNEGSKA (reference sequence). V was cut by 1 base and J by 1 base, with 16 bases left in between. This CDR3 spans 16 amino acids. The sequencing sample was made of blood. The genes are TRBV20-1 and TRBJ1-1; unclear D gene. The TCR comes from a girl younger than 18 with multiple sclerosis. The CDR3 loop is CSARVNVPGANTEAFF. CDR3 nucleotides: TGCAGTGCTAGAGTGAATGTCCCCGGAGCGAACACTGAAGCTTTCTTT.